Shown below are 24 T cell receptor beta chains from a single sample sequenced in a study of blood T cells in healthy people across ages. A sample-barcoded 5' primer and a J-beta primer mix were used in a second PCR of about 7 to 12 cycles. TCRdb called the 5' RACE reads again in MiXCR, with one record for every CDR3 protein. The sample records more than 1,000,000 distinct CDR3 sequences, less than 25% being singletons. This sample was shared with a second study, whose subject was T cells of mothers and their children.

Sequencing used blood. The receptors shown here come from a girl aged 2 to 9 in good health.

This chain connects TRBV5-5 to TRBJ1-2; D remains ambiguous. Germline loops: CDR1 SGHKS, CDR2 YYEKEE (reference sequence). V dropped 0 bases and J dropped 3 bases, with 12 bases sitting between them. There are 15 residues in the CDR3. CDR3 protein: CASSLAGSDYYGYTF. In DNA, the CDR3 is TGTGCCAGCAGCTTGGCCGGGTCTGATTACTATGGCTACACCTTC. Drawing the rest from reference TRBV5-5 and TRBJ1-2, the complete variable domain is DAGVTQSPTHLIKTRGQQVTLRCSPISGHKSVSWYQQVLGQGPQFIFQYYEKEERGRGNFPDRFSARQFPNYSSELNVNALLLGDSALYLCASSLAGSDYYGYTFGSGTRLTVV.

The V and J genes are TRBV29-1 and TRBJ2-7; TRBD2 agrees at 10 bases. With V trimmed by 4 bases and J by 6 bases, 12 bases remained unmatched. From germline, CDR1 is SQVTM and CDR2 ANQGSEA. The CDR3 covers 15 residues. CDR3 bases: TGCAGCGTTGCGGGGGTCCTAGCGGGAGAGCGCGAGCAGTACTTC. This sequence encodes CSVAGVLAGEREQYF.

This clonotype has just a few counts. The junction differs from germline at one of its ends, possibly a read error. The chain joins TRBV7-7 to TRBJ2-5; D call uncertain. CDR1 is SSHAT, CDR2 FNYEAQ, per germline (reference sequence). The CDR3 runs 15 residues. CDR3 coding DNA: TGTGCTAGCAGCTTAGCCGGTCCCAGCCGAGAGACCCAGTACTTC. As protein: CASSLAGPSRETQYF.

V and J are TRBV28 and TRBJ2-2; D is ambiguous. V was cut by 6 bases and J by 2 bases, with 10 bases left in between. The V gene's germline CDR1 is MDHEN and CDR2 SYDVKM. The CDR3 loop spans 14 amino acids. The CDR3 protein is CASSPLENTGELFF. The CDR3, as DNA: TGTGCCAGCAGCCCATTGGAAAACACCGGGGAGCTGTTTTTT.

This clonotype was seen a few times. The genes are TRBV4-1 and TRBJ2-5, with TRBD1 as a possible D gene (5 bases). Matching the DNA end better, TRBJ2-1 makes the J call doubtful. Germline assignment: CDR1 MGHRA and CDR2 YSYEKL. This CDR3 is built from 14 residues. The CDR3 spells CASSQPTRDNEQFF. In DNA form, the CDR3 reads TGCGCCAGCAGCCAGCCTACCAGGGACAATGAGCAGTTCTTC.

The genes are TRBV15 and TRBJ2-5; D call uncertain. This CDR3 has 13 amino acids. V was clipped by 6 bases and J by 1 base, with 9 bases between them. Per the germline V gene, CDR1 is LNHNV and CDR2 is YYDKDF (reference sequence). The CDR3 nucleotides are TGTGCCACCAGGCATCCCCTCCAAGAGACCCAGTACTTC. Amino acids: CATRHPLQETQYF. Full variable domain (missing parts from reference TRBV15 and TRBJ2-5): DAMVIQNPRYQVTQFGKPVTLSCSQTLNHNVMYWYQQKSSQAPKLLFHYYDKDFNNEADTPDNFQSRRPNTSFCFLDIRSPGLGDTAMYLCATRHPLQETQYFGPGTRLLVL.

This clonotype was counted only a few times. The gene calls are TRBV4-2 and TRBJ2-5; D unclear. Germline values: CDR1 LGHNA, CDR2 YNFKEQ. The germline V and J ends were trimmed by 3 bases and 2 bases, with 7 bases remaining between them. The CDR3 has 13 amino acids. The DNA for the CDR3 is TGTGCCAGCAGCCAGACTGAGCAAGAGACCCAGTACTTC. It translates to CASSQTEQETQYF.

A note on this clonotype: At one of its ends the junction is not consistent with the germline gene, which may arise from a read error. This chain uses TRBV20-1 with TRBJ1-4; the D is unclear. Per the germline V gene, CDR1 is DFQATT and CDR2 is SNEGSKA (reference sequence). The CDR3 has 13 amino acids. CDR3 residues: CSARVGANEKLFF. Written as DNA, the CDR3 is TGCAGTGCCAGAGTAGGAGCTAATGAAAAACTGTTTTTT.

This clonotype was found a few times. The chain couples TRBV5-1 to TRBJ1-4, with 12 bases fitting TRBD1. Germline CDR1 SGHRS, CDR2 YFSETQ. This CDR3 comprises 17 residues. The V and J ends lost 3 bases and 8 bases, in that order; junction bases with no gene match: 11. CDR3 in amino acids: CASSSNRDRGPAEKLFF. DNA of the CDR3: TGCGCCAGCAGCTCGAACCGGGACAGGGGGCCGGCGGAAAAACTGTTTTTT.

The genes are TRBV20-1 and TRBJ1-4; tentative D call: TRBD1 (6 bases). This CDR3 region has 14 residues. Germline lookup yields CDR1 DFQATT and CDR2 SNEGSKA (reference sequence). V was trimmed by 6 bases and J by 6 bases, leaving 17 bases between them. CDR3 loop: CSAPLGGRDEKLFF. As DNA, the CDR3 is TGCAGTGCCCCTTTGGGGGGGCGCGATGAAAAACTGTTTTTT.

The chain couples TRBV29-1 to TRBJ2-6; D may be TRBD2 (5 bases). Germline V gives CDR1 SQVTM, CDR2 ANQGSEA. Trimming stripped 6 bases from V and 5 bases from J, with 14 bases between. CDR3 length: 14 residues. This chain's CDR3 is CSVLSEDWANVLTF. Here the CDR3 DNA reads TGCAGCGTACTCTCCGAGGACTGGGCCAACGTCCTGACTTTC. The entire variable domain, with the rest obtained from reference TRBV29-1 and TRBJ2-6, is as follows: SAVISQKPSRDICQRGTSLTIQCQVDSQVTMMFWYRQQPGQSLTLIATANQGSEATYESGFVIDKFPISRPNLTFSTLTVSNMSPEDSSIYLCSVLSEDWANVLTFGAGSRLTVL.

The CDR3 loop is CASGLNGEVYGYTF. CDR3 DNA sequence: TGTGCTAGTGGTTTAAACGGGGAGGTCTATGGCTACACCTTC. The chain combines TRBV12-5 with TRBJ1-2; D gene ambiguous. With 3 bases removed from V and 4 bases from J, the gap between germline ends came to 12 bases. Germline loops: CDR1 LGHNT, CDR2 FRNRAP. The CDR3 consists of 14 residues.

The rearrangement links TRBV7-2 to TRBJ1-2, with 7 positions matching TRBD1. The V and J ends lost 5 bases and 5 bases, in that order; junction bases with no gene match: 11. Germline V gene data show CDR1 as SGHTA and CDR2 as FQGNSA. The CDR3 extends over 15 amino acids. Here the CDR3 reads CASSLGYSGGYGYTF. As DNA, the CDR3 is TGTGCCAGCAGCCTGGGATATTCAGGGGGATATGGCTACACCTTC.

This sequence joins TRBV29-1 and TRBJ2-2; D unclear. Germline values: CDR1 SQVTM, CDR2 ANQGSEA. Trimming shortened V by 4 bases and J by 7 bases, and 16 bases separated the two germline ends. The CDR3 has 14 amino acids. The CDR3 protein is CSVGTAAGDGELFF. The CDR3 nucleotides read TGCAGCGTTGGTACAGCAGCAGGAGACGGGGAGCTGTTTTTT.

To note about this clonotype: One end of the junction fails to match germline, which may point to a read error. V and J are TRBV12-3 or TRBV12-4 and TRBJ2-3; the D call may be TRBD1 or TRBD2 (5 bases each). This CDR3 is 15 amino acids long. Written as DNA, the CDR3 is TGTGCCAGCAGTTTAGGTGTGGGACGCACAGATACGCGGTATTTT. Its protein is CASSLGVGRTDTRYF.

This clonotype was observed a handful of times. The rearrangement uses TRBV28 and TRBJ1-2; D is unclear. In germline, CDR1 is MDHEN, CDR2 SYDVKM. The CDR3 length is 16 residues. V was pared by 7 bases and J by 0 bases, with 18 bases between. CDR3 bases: TGTGCCAGCATCTTAAACCGGAGGGCCTCTAACTATGGCTACACCTTC. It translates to CASILNRRASNYGYTF.

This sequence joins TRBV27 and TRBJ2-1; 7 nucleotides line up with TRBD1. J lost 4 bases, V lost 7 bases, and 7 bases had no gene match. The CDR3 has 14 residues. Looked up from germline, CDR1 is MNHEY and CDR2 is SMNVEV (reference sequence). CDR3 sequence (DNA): TGTGCCAGCAACCGCCCGGACAGGTACAATGAGCAGTTCTTC. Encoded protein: CASNRPDRYNEQFF.

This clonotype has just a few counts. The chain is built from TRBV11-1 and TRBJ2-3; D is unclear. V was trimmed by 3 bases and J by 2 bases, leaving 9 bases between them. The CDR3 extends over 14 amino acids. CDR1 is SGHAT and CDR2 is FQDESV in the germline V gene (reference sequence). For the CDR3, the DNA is TGTGCCAGCAGCTTTAAACTTTCCACAGATACGCAGTATTTT. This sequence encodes CASSFKLSTDTQYF.

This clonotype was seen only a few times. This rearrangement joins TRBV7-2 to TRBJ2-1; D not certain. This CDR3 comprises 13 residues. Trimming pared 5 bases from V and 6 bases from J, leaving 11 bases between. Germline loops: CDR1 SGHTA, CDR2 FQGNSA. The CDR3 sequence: CASSPVDGNEQFF. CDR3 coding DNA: TGTGCCAGCAGCCCCGTTGATGGCAATGAGCAGTTCTTC. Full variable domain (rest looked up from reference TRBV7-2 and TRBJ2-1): GAGVSQSPSNKVTEKGKDVELRCDPISGHTALYWYRQSLGQGLEFLIYFQGNSAPDKSGLPSDRFSAERTGGSVSTLTIQRTQQEDSAVYLCASSPVDGNEQFFGPGTRLTVL.

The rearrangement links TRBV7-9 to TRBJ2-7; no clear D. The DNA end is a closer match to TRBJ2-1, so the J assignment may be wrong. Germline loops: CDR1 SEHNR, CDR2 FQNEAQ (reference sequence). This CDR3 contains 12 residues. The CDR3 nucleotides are TGTGCCAGCAGCATCACTGCCAATGAGCAGTTCTTC. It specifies CASSITANEQFF.

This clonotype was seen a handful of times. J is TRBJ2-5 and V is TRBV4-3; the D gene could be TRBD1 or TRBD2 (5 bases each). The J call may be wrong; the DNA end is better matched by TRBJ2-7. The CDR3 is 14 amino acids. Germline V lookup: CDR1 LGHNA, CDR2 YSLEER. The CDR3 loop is CASSQELGPYEQYF. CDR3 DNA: TGCGCCAGCAGCCAAGAGTTGGGACCCTACGAGCAGTACTTC.

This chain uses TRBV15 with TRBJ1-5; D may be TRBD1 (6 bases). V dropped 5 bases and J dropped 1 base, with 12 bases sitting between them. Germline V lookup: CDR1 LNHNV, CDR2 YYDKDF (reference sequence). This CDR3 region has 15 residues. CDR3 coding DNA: TGTGCCACCAGCTCCTGGACAGTAAGCAATCAGCCCCAGCATTTT. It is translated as CATSSWTVSNQPQHF. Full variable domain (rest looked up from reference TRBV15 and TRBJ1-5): DAMVIQNPRYQVTQFGKPVTLSCSQTLNHNVMYWYQQKSSQAPKLLFHYYDKDFNNEADTPDNFQSRRPNTSFCFLDIRSPGLGDTAMYLCATSSWTVSNQPQHFGDGTRLSIL.

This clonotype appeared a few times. The CDR3 DNA reads as TGTGCCATCAGTGATTGGGACAGTAACAATGAGCAGTTCTTC. This codes for CAISDWDSNNEQFF. This chain joins TRBV10-3 and TRBJ2-1; 7 bases match TRBD1. Per germline, CDR1 ENHRY and CDR2 SYGVKD. The V segment lost 3 bases and the J segment 5 bases; nucleotides outside the gene matches: 4. This CDR3 has 14 residues.

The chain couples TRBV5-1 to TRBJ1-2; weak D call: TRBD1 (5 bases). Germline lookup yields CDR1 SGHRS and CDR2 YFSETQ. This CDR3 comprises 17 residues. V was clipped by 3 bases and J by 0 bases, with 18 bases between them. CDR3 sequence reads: CASSSAGQPRANYGYTF. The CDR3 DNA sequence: TGCGCCAGCAGCTCGGCCGGACAACCTCGAGCTAACTATGGCTACACCTTC.